The rows below give T cell receptor beta chains drawn from one sample of a study of shared clonotypes between healthy human individuals. Some clones are missing from TCRdb's copy, which holds only in-frame ones; the method was immunoSEQ multiplex PCR. This sample yields 560,000 or so clones, of which approximately 96% are seen a single time; roughly 0.1% belongs to the top ten. Sequenced material: naive CD8+ T cells sorted from blood. The source of these receptors is a woman in her thirties in good health. The CDR3 runs from the conserved cysteine through the conserved F or W. The order of the fields is D gene, clone size, CDR3 length, J gene, V gene, CDR3 protein, CDR3 DNA. D genes are given only for firm matches. The size entry is marked missing in some rows and otherwise reads once, few, many or a size class.

D: TRBD1; size: .; length: 14; J: TRBJ2-7; V: TRBV15; CDR3: CATSITTGNYEQYF; DNA: TGTGCCACCAGCATCACGACAGGGAATTACGAGCAGTACTTC
D: .; size: .; length: 14; J: TRBJ2-7; V: TRBV5-1; CDR3: CASSWTDPAYEQYF; DNA: TGCGCCAGCAGCTGGACAGATCCAGCCTACGAGCAGTACTTC
D: TRBD2; size: .; length: 22; J: TRBJ2-7; V: TRBV12-5; CDR3: CASGFFCGVHRTSGDVGCEQYF; DNA: TGTGCTAGTGGTTTCTTTTGCGGTGTACACCGGACTAGCGGGGATGTTGGGTGCGAGCAGTACTTC
D: TRBD2; size: .; length: 17; J: TRBJ2-2; V: TRBV4-1; CDR3: CASSQEWTSGRHGELFF; DNA: TGCGCCAGCAGCCAAGAATGGACTAGCGGGAGACACGGGGAGCTGTTTTTT
D: .; size: .; length: 13; J: TRBJ2-3; V: TRBV7-9; CDR3: CASSLVDGDTQYF; DNA: TGTGCCAGCAGCTTGGTAGACGGAGATACGCAGTATTTT
D: .; size: .; length: 14; J: TRBJ2-7; V: TRBV11-1; CDR3: CASGLGDKSYEQYF; DNA: TGTGCCAGCGGATTGGGGGACAAGAGTTACGAGCAGTACTTC
D: .; size: .; length: 15; J: TRBJ1-5; V: TRBV5-5; CDR3: CASSKTDYSNQPQHF; DNA: TGTGCCAGCAGCAAGACAGATTATAGCAATCAGCCCCAGCATTTT
D: TRBD1; size: .; length: 15; J: TRBJ1-4; V: TRBV2; CDR3: CASPRDRGTNEKLFF; DNA: TGTGCCAGCCCCCGGGACAGGGGAACTAATGAAAAACTGTTTTTT
D: TRBD2; size: .; length: 17; J: TRBJ2-7; V: TRBV4-2; CDR3: CASSQEGGGGRSYEQYF; DNA: TGTGCCAGCAGCCAAGAGGGAGGCGGCGGGAGATCCTACGAGCAGTACTTC
D: .; size: .; length: 19; J: TRBJ1-4; V: TRBV27; CDR3: CASSPLMGPIKTTNEKLFF; DNA: TGTGCCAGCAGTCCCCTAATGGGCCCTATAAAGACAACTAATGAAAAACTGTTTTTT
D: TRBD1; size: .; length: 15; J: TRBJ2-7; V: TRBV29-1; CDR3: CSVEGSTGGPYEQYF; DNA: TGCAGCGTTGAAGGGTCGACAGGGGGGCCCTACGAGCAGTACTTC
D: .; size: .; length: 14; J: TRBJ2-7; V: TRBV18; CDR3: CASSPGDVSYEQYF; DNA: TGTGCCAGCTCACCGGGGGACGTCTCCTACGAGCAGTACTTC
D: .; size: .; length: 13; J: TRBJ2-5; V: TRBV28; CDR3: CASMTDLQETQYF; DNA: TGTGCCAGCATGACAGACCTACAAGAGACCCAGTACTTC
D: .; size: .; length: 12; J: TRBJ2-7; V: TRBV2; CDR3: CASSTAWAPQYF; DNA: TGTGCCAGCAGCACCGCTTGGGCGCCACAGTACTTC
D: .; size: .; length: 15; J: TRBJ2-5; V: TRBV7-6; CDR3: CASSLPLPNVETQYF; DNA: TGTGCCAGCAGCTTACCGCTGCCCAACGTAGAGACCCAGTACTTC
D: .; size: .; length: 14; J: TRBJ2-7; V: TRBV28; CDR3: CASSADKDNYEQYF; DNA: TGTGCCAGCAGCGCCGACAAAGACAACTACGAGCAGTACTTC
D: .; size: .; length: 12; J: TRBJ1-1; V: TRBV11-2; CDR3: CASSSQAREAFF; DNA: TGTGCCAGCAGTTCACAGGCTCGCGAAGCTTTCTTT
D: TRBD2; size: .; length: 16; J: TRBJ2-7; V: TRBV9; CDR3: CASSPYGLAGSHEQYF; DNA: TGTGCCAGCAGCCCTTACGGACTAGCGGGAAGCCACGAGCAGTACTTC
D: TRBD2; size: .; length: 18; J: TRBJ2-7; V: TRBV13; CDR3: CASSSGGLAGEGSYEQYF; DNA: TGTGCCAGCAGCTCCGGGGGACTAGCGGGAGAAGGGTCCTACGAGCAGTACTTC
D: TRBD1; size: .; length: 13; J: TRBJ1-2; V: TRBV5-4; CDR3: CATRTGGDDGYTF; DNA: TGTGCCACTAGAACAGGGGGCGACGATGGCTACACCTTC
D: TRBD1; size: .; length: 15; J: TRBJ1-2; V: TRBV7-2; CDR3: CASSAPGQGYYGYTF; DNA: TGTGCCAGCAGCGCGCCGGGACAGGGATACTATGGCTACACCTTC
D: .; size: once; length: 15; J: TRBJ2-1; V: TRBV7-8; CDR3: CASSLRARNHNEQFF; DNA: TGTGCCAGCAGCTTAAGGGCCAGAAATCACAATGAGCAGTTCTTC
D: .; size: .; length: 16; J: TRBJ2-1; V: TRBV19; CDR3: CASSIDGKESSNEQFF; DNA: TGTGCCAGTAGTATAGATGGGAAAGAATCGAGCAATGAGCAGTTCTTC
D: TRBD1; size: .; length: 15; J: TRBJ2-2; V: TRBV5-1; CDR3: CASSPGTENRGELFF; DNA: TGCGCCAGCAGCCCTGGGACAGAGAATCGGGGGGAGCTGTTTTTT
D: .; size: .; length: 12; J: TRBJ2-3; V: TRBV10-3; CDR3: CAISDSSDTQYF; DNA: TGTGCCATCAGTGATTCGAGCGATACGCAGTATTTT
D: TRBD2; size: .; length: 15; J: TRBJ2-7; V: TRBV6-5; CDR3: CASRILAGVAHEQYF; DNA: TGTGCCAGCAGAATCCTAGCGGGAGTAGCCCACGAGCAGTACTTC
D: TRBD1; size: .; length: 15; J: TRBJ2-3; V: TRBV6-5; CDR3: CASSGDRGSTDTQYF; DNA: TGTGCCAGCAGTGGGGACAGGGGGAGCACAGATACGCAGTATTTT
D: TRBD1; size: .; length: 15; J: TRBJ2-5; V: TRBV7-9; CDR3: CASSVGQVPEETQYF; DNA: TGTGCCAGCAGCGTAGGACAGGTCCCCGAAGAGACCCAGTACTTC
D: .; size: .; length: 14; J: TRBJ1-1; V: TRBV28; CDR3: CASSLRHMNTEAFF; DNA: TGTGCCAGCAGTTTACGACACATGAACACTGAAGCTTTCTTT
D: .; size: .; length: 12; J: TRBJ2-1; V: TRBV30; CDR3: CAWSAPAAEQFF; DNA: TGTGCCTGGAGCGCCCCAGCGGCTGAGCAGTTCTTC
D: TRBD1; size: .; length: 17; J: TRBJ2-1; V: TRBV9; CDR3: CASSATPPGQGNNEQFF; DNA: TGTGCCAGCAGCGCGACTCCACCGGGACAGGGAAACAATGAGCAGTTCTTC
D: .; size: .; length: 13; J: TRBJ2-7; V: TRBV2; CDR3: CASSEVRVYEQYF; DNA: TGTGCCAGCAGTGAAGTTAGGGTTTACGAGCAGTACTTC
D: .; size: once; length: 16; J: TRBJ1-3; V: TRBV9; CDR3: CASSNEGDWTGNTIYF; DNA: TGTGCCAGCAGCAACGAGGGAGATTGGACTGGAAACACCATATATTTT
D: .; size: once; length: 13; J: TRBJ2-7; V: TRBV2; CDR3: CASSDLNPVEQYF; DNA: TGTGCCAGCAGTGACCTCAACCCGGTCGAGCAGTACTTC
D: .; size: .; length: 13; J: TRBJ2-7; V: TRBV19; CDR3: CASSMGEDHEQYF; DNA: TGTGCCAGTAGTATGGGGGAGGATCACGAGCAGTACTTC
D: .; size: .; length: 12; J: TRBJ2-7; V: TRBV5-6; CDR3: CASSKDSYEQYF; DNA: TGTGCCAGCAGCAAGGATTCCTACGAGCAGTACTTC
D: .; size: .; length: 12; J: TRBJ2-4; V: TRBV4-1; CDR3: CASSQRTNIQYF; DNA: TGCGCCAGCAGCCAAAGGACCAACATTCAGTACTTC
D: .; size: .; length: 13; J: TRBJ2-7; V: TRBV28; CDR3: CATTRRGRYEQYF; DNA: TGTGCCACCACTCGCAGGGGTCGCTACGAGCAGTACTTC
D: .; size: .; length: 16; J: TRBJ2-3; V: TRBV2; CDR3: CARTGFASSGTDTQYF; DNA: TGTGCCAGGACCGGTTTTGCGTCCTCTGGCACAGATACGCAGTATTTT
D: TRBD1; size: .; length: 14; J: TRBJ2-7; V: TRBV27; CDR3: CASSSGQGVGEQYF; DNA: TGTGCCAGCAGTAGCGGACAGGGTGTAGGGGAGCAGTACTTC
D: .; size: .; length: 15; J: TRBJ2-7; V: TRBV27; CDR3: CASKVADRQEYEQYF; DNA: TGTGCCAGCAAGGTCGCGGACAGACAGGAATACGAGCAGTACTTC
D: TRBD2; size: .; length: 16; J: TRBJ2-1; V: TRBV28; CDR3: CASNNYGGGSYNEQFF; DNA: TGTGCCAGCAATAATTACGGGGGAGGGTCCTACAATGAGCAGTTCTTC
D: .; size: .; length: 16; J: TRBJ2-7; V: TRBV28; CDR3: CASTLRGRLPSYEQYF; DNA: TGTGCCAGCACCCTACGGGGGAGATTGCCCTCCTACGAGCAGTACTTC
D: .; size: .; length: 15; J: TRBJ1-2; V: TRBV7-9; CDR3: CASSLEGTARHGYTF; DNA: TGTGCCAGCAGCTTAGAGGGGACGGCCAGGCATGGCTACACCTTC
D: .; size: .; length: 16; J: TRBJ1-5; V: TRBV5-8; CDR3: CASSLISSRGNQPQHF; DNA: TGTGCCAGCAGCTTGATTTCTTCCCGTGGCAATCAGCCCCAGCATTTT
D: .; size: .; length: 15; J: TRBJ1-3; V: TRBV13; CDR3: CASSLRRVGGNTIYF; DNA: TGTGCCAGCAGCTTACGGAGGGTAGGAGGAAACACCATATATTTT
D: TRBD2; size: once; length: 15; J: TRBJ2-7; V: TRBV27; CDR3: CASSSGTSGRNEQYF; DNA: TGTGCCAGCAGTTCGGGGACTAGCGGGAGGAACGAGCAGTACTTC
D: TRBD2; size: .; length: 17; J: TRBJ2-7; V: TRBV7-9; CDR3: CASSLGPGTSGSYEQYF; DNA: TGTGCCAGCAGCTTAGGACCAGGGACTAGCGGGAGTTACGAGCAGTACTTC
D: .; size: .; length: 13; J: TRBJ2-7; V: TRBV10-1; CDR3: CASSFGSTYEQYF; DNA: TGCGCCAGCAGTTTCGGGAGTACCTACGAGCAGTACTTC
D: .; size: .; length: 14; J: TRBJ1-4; V: TRBV28; CDR3: CASSFFQLNEKLFF; DNA: TGTGCCAGCAGTTTCTTTCAGCTAAATGAAAAACTGTTTTTT
D: .; size: .; length: 14; J: TRBJ1-5; V: TRBV19; CDR3: CASSISTVHQPQHF; DNA: TGTGCCAGTAGTATAAGTACAGTTCATCAGCCCCAGCATTTT
D: .; size: .; length: 13; J: TRBJ2-7; V: TRBV9; CDR3: CASSVVLGYEQYF; DNA: TGTGCCAGCAGCGTAGTCCTCGGCTACGAGCAGTACTTC
D: TRBD1; size: .; length: 15; J: TRBJ1-2; V: TRBV19; CDR3: CASSPGQGFYYGYTF; DNA: TGTGCCAGTAGTCCGGGACAGGGCTTTTATTATGGCTACACCTTC
D: TRBD2; size: .; length: 16; J: TRBJ2-7; V: TRBV13; CDR3: CASSSRVLAGGDEQYF; DNA: TGTGCCAGCAGCTCCCGCGTCCTAGCGGGAGGAGACGAGCAGTACTTC
D: TRBD1; size: once; length: 15; J: TRBJ2-7; V: TRBV28; CDR3: CASRRRQGDSYEQYF; DNA: TGTGCCAGCAGGCGACGACAGGGGGACTCCTACGAGCAGTACTTC
D: TRBD2; size: once; length: 17; J: TRBJ2-7; V: TRBV5-5; CDR3: CASSLAPGLAGSYEQYF; DNA: TGTGCCAGCAGCTTGGCGCCGGGACTAGCGGGTTCCTACGAGCAGTACTTC
D: TRBD2; size: once; length: 17; J: TRBJ2-3; V: TRBV7-9; CDR3: CASSLGRISGSEDTQYF; DNA: TGTGCCAGCAGCTTAGGTAGAATTAGCGGGAGTGAGGATACGCAGTATTTT